This T cell receptor beta chain derives from a study of radiotherapy plus CTLA-4 blockade in lung cancer. Across the study: Of all patients, approximately 17% responded objectively and roughly 31% showed disease control. Study conclusions and caveats: After treatment with radiotherapy plus ipilimumab, TCR clones that came from the tumor expanded in blood.

As regards this clone: What it binds is not known.

Trimming removed 3 bases from V and 7 bases from J; junction bases left unmatched: 6. The CDR3 spans 15 residues. Germline V CDR1 and CDR2: SGHTA, FQGNSA. Sequencing used immunoSEQ multiplex PCR; TCRdb keeps in-frame clones, though not all of them. This sample has about 70,000 clones; 70% to 85% occur once, and the top ten carry roughly a tenth. The rearrangement joins TRBV7-2 to TRBJ2-1, with 10 bases that match TRBD1. The clonotype comes from a human donor with non-small cell lung cancer who had a complete response to radiotherapy plus ipilimumab. Sequenced here: peripheral blood, sampled from a patient treated with radiotherapy plus ipilimumab. In DNA, the CDR3 is TGTGCCAGCAGCTTTCGCAGGGACAGGGGTAATGAGCAGTTCTTC. Its protein product is CASSFRRDRGNEQFF.